One sample yielded the 16 T cell receptor beta chains listed below, sequenced in a study of molecular identifiers for immune sequencing clone quantification. TCRdb re-derived calls from the PCR reads in MiXCR, one entry per CDR3 protein. The sample lists more than 450,000 distinct CDR3 sequences; around 23% were seen once. Material: naive CD8+ T cells from blood, with Jurkat cell RNA spiked in. Regarding subset: FACS-sorted CD8+CD4-CCR7+CD45RA+ naive T cells. These TCRs come from a human donor in good health. Some libraries in this study had Jurkat cell RNA spiked in.

This clonotype was seen a few times. The CDR3 is CASSTAGTSVTYEQYF. The CDR3 nucleotides are TGTGCCAGCAGTACCGCCGGGACTAGCGTTACCTACGAGCAGTACTTC. This chain joins TRBV27 and TRBJ2-7; TRBD2 matches at 10 bases. The CDR3 runs 16 residues. Looked up from germline, CDR1 is MNHEY and CDR2 is SMNVEV (reference sequence). V lost 5 bases to trimming and J lost 2 bases; unmatched junction nucleotides: 9.

This clonotype was detected a few times. The J gene is TRBJ2-3, the V gene TRBV10-3, with TRBD1 matching 8 bases. The CDR3 sequence is 16 residues long. The germline V gene has CDR1 ENHRY and CDR2 SYGVKD. Trimming cost V 6 bases and J 2 bases; bases outside gene matches: 10. In nucleotides, the CDR3 is TGTGCCATCAGAGCTGACCAGGGGGCCCTCACAGATACGCAGTATTTT. Residues: CAIRADQGALTDTQYF.

This clonotype has only a few counts. A much more abundant neighbour one base away suggests this may be a read error. The genes are TRBV29-1 and TRBJ1-5; possible D gene TRBD1, 5 bases. The germline CDR1 and CDR2 sequences are SQVTM and ANQGSEA. The CDR3 is 14 residues long. The CDR3 loop reads CSAIEGFSNRPQHF. CDR3 bases: TGCAGCGCAATCGAGGGGTTTAGCAATCGGCCCCAGCATTTT.

This chain joins TRBV27 and TRBJ1-2, with a possible D match to TRBD1 (6 bases). Trimming left V 4 bases short and J 4 bases short, with 10 bases between. Looked up from germline, CDR1 is MNHEY and CDR2 is SMNVEV (reference sequence). CDR3 length equals 13 residues. The CDR3 DNA sequence: TGTGCCAGCAGTTCTAGGGGGGGCTATGGCTACACCTTC. It specifies CASSSRGGYGYTF.

A word on this clonotype: A much larger clone is a single base away; this may be a read error. V and J are TRBV14 and TRBJ2-7; possible D gene TRBD1, 5 bases. The CDR3 runs 13 residues. Looked up from germline, CDR1 is SGHDN and CDR2 is FVKESK. CDR3 protein: CASSPDSPYEQSF. Written as DNA, the CDR3 is TGTGCCAGCAGCCCAGACAGCCCCTACGAGCAGTCCTTC. The full variable domain, its missing parts supplied by reference TRBV14 and TRBJ2-7, is EAGVTQFPSHSVIEKGQTVTLRCDPISGHDNLYWYRRVMGKEIKFLLHFVKESKQDESGMPNNRFLAERTGGTYSTLKVQPAELEDSGVYFCASSPDSPYEQSFGPGTRLTVT.

The rearrangement uses TRBV27 and TRBJ2-7; no reliable D call. Trimming pared 7 bases from V and 2 bases from J, leaving 15 bases between. The germline V gene encodes CDR1 MNHEY and CDR2 SMNVEV (reference sequence). This CDR3 contains 14 residues. The DNA for the CDR3 is TGTGCCAGCACTACCTCGATTGGGCCCTACGAGCAGTACTTC. Translation gives CASTTSIGPYEQYF.

This clonotype showed up many times. V and J are TRBV5-4 and TRBJ1-5, with 7 bases fitting TRBD1. V shed 4 bases, J shed 3 bases, and the junction held 4 bases outside the gene matches. The CDR3 extends over 14 amino acids. Germline V CDR1 and CDR2: SGHNT, YYREEE (reference sequence). The CDR3 reads CASSQTGFNQPQHF. CDR3 DNA: TGTGCCAGCAGCCAGACAGGGTTCAATCAGCCCCAGCATTTT.

V usage is TRBV6-2 or TRBV6-3 and J usage is TRBJ2-7; 10 bases match TRBD1. CDR1 is MNHEY, CDR2 SVGEGT, per germline. V lost 6 bases and J lost 2; bases outside the gene matches: 4. This CDR3 has 14 amino acids. CDR3 nucleotides: TGTGCCAGCAGCCGGGACAGGGGAGCCTACGAGCAGTACTTC. Translating it yields CASSRDRGAYEQYF.

For this clonotype: A read error may explain this, as a much larger clone is one base away. This chain joins TRBV7-2 and TRBJ1-2; TRBD1 might be the D (5 bases). The V and J ends lost 5 bases and 4 bases respectively, with 17 bases between them. Germline loops: CDR1 SGHTA, CDR2 FQGNSA. This CDR3 region has 15 residues. The chain's CDR3 is CASSPLGDSGYGYTF. CDR3 bases: TGTGCCAGCAGCCCGCTCGGGGACTCCGGCTATGGCTACACCTTC. Supplemented by reference TRBV7-2 and TRBJ1-2, the full variable domain reads GAGVSQSPSNKVTEKGKDVELRCDPISGHTALYWYRQSLGQGLEFLIYFQGNSAPDKSGLPSDRFSAERTGGSVSTLTIQRTQQEDSAVYLCASSPLGDSGYGYTFGSGTRLTVV.

The chain couples TRBV5-1 to TRBJ2-5; D is uncertain. The germline CDR1 and CDR2 sequences are SGHRS and YFSETQ. The V and J ends lost 5 bases and 3 bases respectively, with 11 bases between them. This CDR3 comprises 13 residues. The CDR3 nucleotides are TGCGCCAGCAGAGGAATGGCAGAAGAGACCCAGTACTTC. It codes for CASRGMAEETQYF.

Note on this clonotype: The CDR3 end shows no conserved phenylalanine or tryptophan, and so a read error is likely. The chain is built from TRBV19 and TRBJ2-7; D tentatively reads TRBD1 or TRBD2 (5 bases each). CDR3 size: 14 residues. With 6 bases removed from V and 4 bases from J, the gap between germline ends came to 16 bases. Germline-derived CDR1 and CDR2 are LNHDA and SQIVND (reference sequence). CDR3 residues: CASSPGTGVYEQYL. CDR3 in DNA: TGTGCCAGTAGCCCCGGGACCGGCGTTTACGAGCAGTACCTC.

About this clonotype itself: At one of its ends the junction is not consistent with the germline gene, which may arise from a read error. The rearrangement uses TRBV28 and TRBJ2-1; 7 bases line up with TRBD2. This CDR3 comprises 18 residues. Per germline, CDR1 MDHEN and CDR2 SYDVKM. The CDR3 is CASSSLRLAPSSYNEQSF. The CDR3 region has the DNA TGTGCCAGCAGTTCGCTAAGACTAGCCCCGAGCTCCTACAATGAGCAGTCCTTC.

This rearrangement joins TRBV7-3 to TRBJ2-1; 9 bases fit TRBD2. CDR1 SGHTA and CDR2 FQGTGA come from the germline V gene. CDR3 length: 14 amino acids. J lost 8 bases, V lost 4 bases, and 6 bases had no gene match. The CDR3 loop reads CASSSGTSRDEQFF. The CDR3 DNA is TGTGCCAGCAGCTCCGGGACTAGCAGGGATGAGCAGTTCTTC.

There are a few counts of this clonotype. V usage is TRBV24-1 and J usage is TRBJ2-5; 10 positions match TRBD1. The trim removed 0 bases at V and 5 bases at J, leaving 5 bases unmatched. The CDR3 contains 16 residues. Germline CDR1 KGHDR, CDR2 SFDVKD. The CDR3 spells CATSDLRTGGQETQYF. The CDR3 DNA sequence: TGTGCCACCAGTGATTTGCGGACAGGGGGTCAGGAGACCCAGTACTTC.

This clonotype was observed many times. J is TRBJ2-5 and V is TRBV7-9; TRBD1 or TRBD2 may be the D gene (5 bases each). Trimming stripped 1 base from V and 4 bases from J, with 10 bases between. The CDR3 runs to 14 residues. Germline V gene data show CDR1 as SEHNR and CDR2 as FQNEAQ (reference sequence). CDR3 amino acids: CASSLDLGPETQYF. CDR3 nucleotides: TGTGCCAGCAGCTTAGACTTGGGACCAGAGACCCAGTACTTC.

The sample holds a few counts of this clonotype. The chain uses TRBV6-2 or TRBV6-3 and TRBJ2-5, with TRBD1 matching over 9 bases. J gave up 1 base and V 6 bases, and 12 bases lay outside the gene matches. Per germline, CDR1 MNHEY and CDR2 SVGEGT. CDR3 length: 17 residues. The CDR3 bases are TGTGCCAGCAGCACCACCGTTGGACAGGGGATCCAAGAGACCCAGTACTTC. Its protein is CASSTTVGQGIQETQYF.